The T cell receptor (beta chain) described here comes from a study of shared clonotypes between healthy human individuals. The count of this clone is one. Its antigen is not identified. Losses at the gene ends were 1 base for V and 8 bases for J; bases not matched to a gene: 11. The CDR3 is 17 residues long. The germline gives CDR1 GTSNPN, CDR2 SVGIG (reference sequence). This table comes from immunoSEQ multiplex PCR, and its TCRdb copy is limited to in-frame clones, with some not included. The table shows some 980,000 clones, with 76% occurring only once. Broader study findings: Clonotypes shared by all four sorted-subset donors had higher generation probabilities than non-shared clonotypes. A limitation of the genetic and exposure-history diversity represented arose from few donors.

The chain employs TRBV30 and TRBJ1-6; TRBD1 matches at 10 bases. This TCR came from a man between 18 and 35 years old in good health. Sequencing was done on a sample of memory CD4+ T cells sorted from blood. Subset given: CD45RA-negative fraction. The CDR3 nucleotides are TGTGCCTGGAGTGCCTCAGACAGGGGGCGTCGGGATTCACCCCTCCACTTT. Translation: CAWSASDRGRRDSPLHF.